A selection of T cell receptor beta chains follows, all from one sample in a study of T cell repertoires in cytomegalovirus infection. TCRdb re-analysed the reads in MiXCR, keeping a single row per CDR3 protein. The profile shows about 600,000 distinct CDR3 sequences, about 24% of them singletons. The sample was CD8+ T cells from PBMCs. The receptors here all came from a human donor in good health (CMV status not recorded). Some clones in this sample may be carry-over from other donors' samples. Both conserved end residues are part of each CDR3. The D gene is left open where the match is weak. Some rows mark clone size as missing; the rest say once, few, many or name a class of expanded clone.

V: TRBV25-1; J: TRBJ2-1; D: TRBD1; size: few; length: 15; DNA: TGTGCCAGCAGTGCCGGGACAGGTTCCCTCAATGAGCAGTTCTTC; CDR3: CASSAGTGSLNEQFF
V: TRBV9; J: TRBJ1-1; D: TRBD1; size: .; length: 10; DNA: TGTGCCAGCCAGGGGGGAGAAGCTTTCTTT; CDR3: CASQGGEAFF
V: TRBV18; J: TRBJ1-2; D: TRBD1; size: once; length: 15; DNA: TGTGCCAGCTCAGGAACACAGGGGATGACTAGCGGCTACACCTTC; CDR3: CASSGTQGMTSGYTF
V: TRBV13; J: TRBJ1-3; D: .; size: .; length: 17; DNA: TGTGCCAGCAGCTTAGGGAGACAGCCACGCTCTGGAAACACCATATATTTT; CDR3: CASSLGRQPRSGNTIYF
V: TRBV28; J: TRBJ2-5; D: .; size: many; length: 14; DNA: TGTGCCAGCACCTCGGGATCAACTCGAGAGACCCAGTACTTC; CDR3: CASTSGSTRETQYF
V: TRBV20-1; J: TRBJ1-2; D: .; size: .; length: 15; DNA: TGCAGTGCTAGAGATATTGGGGAACCCAACTATGGCTACACCTTC; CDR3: CSARDIGEPNYGYTF
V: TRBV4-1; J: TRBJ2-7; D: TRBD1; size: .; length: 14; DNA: TGCGCCAGCAGCCAAGACGGACAGGGGAGTGAGCAGTACTTC; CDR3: CASSQDGQGSEQYF
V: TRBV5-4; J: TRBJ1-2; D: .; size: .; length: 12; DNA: TGTGCCAGCAGCTTAGGAACCCTCGGCTACACCTTC; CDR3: CASSLGTLGYTF
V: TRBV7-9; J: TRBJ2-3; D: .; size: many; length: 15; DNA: TGTGCCAGCAGCGAGGCCCCTAGGGGCACAGATACGCAGTATTTT; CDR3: CASSEAPRGTDTQYF
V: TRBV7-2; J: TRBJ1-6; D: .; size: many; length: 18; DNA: TGTGCCAGCAGCTTACGGCCCCTAATCAGGGAGGATAATTCACCCCTCCACTTT; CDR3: CASSLRPLIREDNSPLHF
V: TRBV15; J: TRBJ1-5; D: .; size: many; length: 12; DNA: TGTGCCACCAGCAGAGCCAATCAGCCCCAGCATTTT; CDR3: CATSRANQPQHF
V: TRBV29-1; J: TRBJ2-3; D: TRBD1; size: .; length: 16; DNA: TGCAGCGTTTGGGGGGGGGACAGGGGTGACGCAGATACGCAGTATTTT; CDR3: CSVWGGDRGDADTQYF
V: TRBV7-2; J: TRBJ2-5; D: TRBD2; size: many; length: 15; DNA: TGTGCCAGCAGCTTAAGTAGCGGGGGAGTACAGACCCAGTACTTC; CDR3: CASSLSSGGVQTQYF
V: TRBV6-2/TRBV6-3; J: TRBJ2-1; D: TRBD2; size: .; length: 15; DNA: TGTGCCAGTACTCTAGCGGCCAGCTCCTACAATGAGCAGTTCTTC; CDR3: CASTLAASSYNEQFF
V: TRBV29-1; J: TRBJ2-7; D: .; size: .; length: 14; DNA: TGCAGCGTTGAAGGGGGGGAGGTCTCCTACGAGCAGTACTTC; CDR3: CSVEGGEVSYEQYF
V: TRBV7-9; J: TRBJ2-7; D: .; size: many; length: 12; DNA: TGTGCCAGCAGCAAGATTGGGAACGAGCAGTACTTC; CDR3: CASSKIGNEQYF
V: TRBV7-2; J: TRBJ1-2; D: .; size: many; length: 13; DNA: TGTGCCAGCAGTCGACCCTTGGCCTATGGCTACACCTTC; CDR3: CASSRPLAYGYTF
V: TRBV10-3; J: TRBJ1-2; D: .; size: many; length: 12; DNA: TGTGCCATCAGTGATATCAGGGGTGGCTACACCTTC; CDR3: CAISDIRGGYTF
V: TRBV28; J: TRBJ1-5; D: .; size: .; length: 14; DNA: TGTGCCAGCAGTTTGCGGAGGTTGAATCAGCCCCAGCATTTT; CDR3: CASSLRRLNQPQHF
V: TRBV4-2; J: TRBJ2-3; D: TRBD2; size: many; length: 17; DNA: TGTGCCAGCAGCCCAGAAGCGGGGGGGCCGGTTACAGATACGCAGTATTTT; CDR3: CASSPEAGGPVTDTQYF
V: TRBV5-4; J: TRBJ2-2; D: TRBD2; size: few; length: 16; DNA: TGTGCCAGCAGCTTAGGTAGCGGGGGATTTACCGGGGAGCTGTTTTTT; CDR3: CASSLGSGGFTGELFF
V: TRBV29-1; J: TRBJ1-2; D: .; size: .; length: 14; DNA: TGCAGCGTTGGGTCCGTGCGGACGCTAAGTGGCTACACCTTC; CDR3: CSVGSVRTLSGYTF
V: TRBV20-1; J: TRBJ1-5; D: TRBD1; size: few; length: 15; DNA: TGCAGTGCCAAGGACAGGGTGTATAGCAATCAGCCCCAGCATTTT; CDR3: CSAKDRVYSNQPQHF
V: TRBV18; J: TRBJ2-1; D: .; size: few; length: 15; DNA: TGTGCCAGCTCACCACCGACCGTTTCCTACAATGAGCAGTTCTTC; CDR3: CASSPPTVSYNEQFF
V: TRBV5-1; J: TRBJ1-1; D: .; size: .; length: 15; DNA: TGCGCCAGCAGCCTGGGGGAGGGGCCGAACACTGAAGCTTTCTTT; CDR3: CASSLGEGPNTEAFF
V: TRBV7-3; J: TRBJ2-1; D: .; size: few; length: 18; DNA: TGTGCCAGCAGCCTCGTCGCGGGGGATTACGGGGGCTGGGATGAGCAGTTCTTC; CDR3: CASSLVAGDYGGWDEQFF